The present entry profiles one TCR beta chain with its context. The antigen remains unidentified. CDR1 MNHEY and CDR2 SVGAGI come from the germline V gene. The CDR3 is made up of 15 amino acids. Trimming stripped 2 bases from V and 3 bases from J, with 12 bases between. This sample was included in a study of shared clonotypes between healthy human individuals. Study information: Three plates were used per donor for CD4 naive, three for CD4 memory, two for CD8 naive and one for CD8 memory. Findings and caveats of the study: It was observed that approximately 5% of naive CD4 clonotypes were shared across several donors. Despite large depth, rarefaction showed incomplete sorted-subset sequencing. The generation probabilities recorded for non-shared clonotypes fell below those of clonotypes shared by all four donors.

The naive CD8 population came from CD45RO-negative cells selected for CCR7, without terminally differentiated effector memory CD45RA+ cells. The protocol was immunoSEQ multiplex PCR, while the TCRdb copy is restricted to in-frame clones and leaves out a portion. This sample has about 2.1 million clones, with approximately 92% found just once. This rearrangement joins TRBV6-5 to TRBJ2-3, with D possibly TRBD1 on 6 matching bases. Sequenced sample: naive CD8+ T cells from PBMCs. This TCR was recovered from a man between 18 and 35 years old in good health. Some clones in this sample may be carry-over from other donors' samples. CDR3 coding DNA: TGTGCCAGCAGTTACGTCAGGGGTTTGACAGATACGCAGTATTTT. This translates into CASSYVRGLTDTQYF.